A single sample is the source of the 18 T cell receptor beta chains below, sequenced in a study of cytomegalovirus exposure and HLA in healthy donors (dated by TCRdb to between 2016 and 2019). Library prep was done by the immunoSEQ multiplex PCR assay. This is the immuneACCESS table as TCRdb keeps it, with only in-frame sequences that have V and J called. A part of the clones is gone; compared with another copy, unresolved V genes explain less than half, and the rest is unexplained. In this sample the table shows 150,000 to 250,000 clones, more than 65% of which occur a single time. The ten largest clones represent about an eighth of the sample. The sample consisted of PBMCs. The receptors stem from a woman aged 25 to 39 in good health and CMV-seropositive.

The chain uses TRBV6-5 and TRBJ1-5, with TRBD1 matching over 7 bases. Trimming at V came to 5 bases and at J to 4 bases, leaving 8 bases not matched to a gene. In germline, CDR1 is MNHEY, CDR2 SVGAGI. CDR3 length: 15 amino acids. CDR3 residues: CASSTMTGSNQPQHF. The CDR3 DNA follows: TGTGCCAGCAGTACGATGACAGGGTCGAATCAGCCCCAGCATTTT.

Comments on this clone: The limits of the CDR3 on the DNA are not certain, so only TCRdb's listed CDR3 is given. The chain recombines TRBV29-1 with TRBJ1-5. The CDR3 sequence runs 13 residues, both termini included. Germline lookup yields CDR1 SQVTM and CDR2 ANQGSEA. The CDR3 protein is CSVEFVGEGSEHF.

The chain is built from TRBV7-8 and TRBJ2-2; D gene ambiguous. The CDR3 sequence is 15 residues long. V was pared by 2 bases and J by 2 bases, with 9 bases between. The V gene's germline CDR1 is SGHVS and CDR2 FQNEAQ. CDR3 bases: TGTGCCAGCAGCTTAAGGAGCTATAACACCGGGGAGCTGTTTTTT. Its translation is CASSLRSYNTGELFF.

This clone was observed a handful of times. The J gene is TRBJ2-5, the V gene TRBV15; possible D gene TRBD2, 6 bases. The CDR3 length is 16 residues. Trimming took off 1 base at V and 4 bases at J, with 16 bases between the two ends. Germline CDR1 and CDR2: LNHNV and YYDKDF (reference sequence). CDR3 amino acids: CATSRGSGEAAETQYF. In DNA form, the CDR3 reads TGTGCCACCAGCAGAGGGTCGGGGGAAGCGGCAGAGACCCAGTACTTC.

The table lists this clone with a few counts. This chain links TRBV6-1 with TRBJ1-5; the match to TRBD1 covers 7 bases. CDR3 length equals 16 residues. Germline V lookup: CDR1 MNHNS, CDR2 SASEGT. Germline trimming cut 3 bases from V and 7 bases from J; bases unmatched to any gene: 12. This CDR3 reads CASSDQPGGSNQPQHF. The CDR3 region has the DNA TGTGCCAGCAGTGACCAACCAGGGGGATCGAACCAGCCCCAGCATTTT.

This clone was seen a single time. The chain is built from TRBV11-2 and TRBJ2-1; TRBD2 aligns across 8 bases. This CDR3 region has 13 residues. Germline V CDR1 and CDR2: SGHAT, FQNNGV. Germline trimming cut 1 base from V and 10 bases from J; bases unmatched to any gene: 3. The CDR3 region has the DNA TGTGCCAGCAGCTTAGTTGTAGCGGGAGAGCAGTTCTTC. This gives the protein CASSLVVAGEQFF.

The CDR3 DNA sequence: TGTGCCAGCAGTTACTCAACTAGCGGGAGGGCTGGGGAGCTGTTTTTT. This translates into CASSYSTSGRAGELFF. The chain uses TRBV6-5 and TRBJ2-2, with 13 bases identical to TRBD2. Germline CDR1 is MNHEY and CDR2 is SVGAGI. The V segment lost 0 bases and the J segment 8 bases; nucleotides outside the gene matches: 3. The CDR3 sequence is 16 residues long.

The chain links TRBV19 to TRBJ2-3; TRBD2 agrees at 12 bases. The germline CDR1 and CDR2 sequences are LNHDA and SQIVND (reference sequence). CDR3 length: 17 amino acids. V lost 7 bases and J lost 0; bases outside the gene matches: 8. In DNA form, the CDR3 reads TGTGCCAGTACCGGACTAGCGGGAAGCAATAGCACAGATACGCAGTATTTT. Translating gives CASTGLAGSNSTDTQYF.

V and J are TRBV28 and TRBJ2-7; tentative D call: TRBD2 (6 bases). The CDR3 contains 13 residues. Germline CDR1 MDHEN, CDR2 SYDVKM. V lost 3 bases and J 13 bases, leaving 19 bases between the germline ends. The CDR3 nucleotides read TGTGCCAGCAGTTTGGTTTCAAGGGAGGTTCTCTACTTC. Protein sequence: CASSLVSREVLYF. Full variable domain (missing parts from reference TRBV28 and TRBJ2-7): DVKVTQSSRYLVKRTGEKVFLECVQDMDHENMFWYRQDPGLGLRLIYFSYDVKMKEKGDIPEGYSVSREKKERFSLILESASTNQTSMYLCASSLVSREVLYFGPGTRLTVT.

This chain joins TRBV4-1 and TRBJ2-7; TRBD1 is a possible D gene (6 bases). V shed 0 bases and J shed 7 bases, with 10 bases lying between them. Looked up from germline, CDR1 is MGHRA and CDR2 is YSYEKL. This CDR3 region has 13 residues. CDR3 in DNA: TGCGCCAGCAGCCAAGATATCCAGGGGGAGCAGTACTTC. It encodes CASSQDIQGEQYF.

This chain links TRBV9 with TRBJ2-5, with D possibly being TRBD1 (5 bases). This CDR3 spans 14 amino acids. The ends were cut back, 0 bases at V and 5 bases at J, with 11 bases in the middle. Per the germline V gene, CDR1 is SGDLS and CDR2 is YYNGEE. CDR3 in amino acids: CASSVGGVRETQYF. CDR3 in DNA: TGTGCCAGCAGCGTAGGGGGCGTGCGGGAGACCCAGTACTTC.

The chain has TRBV28 and TRBJ2-1; the D is unclear. Per germline, CDR1 MDHEN and CDR2 SYDVKM. This CDR3 region has 13 residues. The V end lost 7 bases, the J end lost 5 bases, and 12 bases lay between the germline ends. CDR3: CASIPEADNEQFF. CDR3 sequence (DNA): TGTGCCAGCATCCCCGAGGCTGACAATGAGCAGTTCTTC.

The CDR3, as DNA: TGTGCCTCGGTGTCGTACTATGGCTACACCTTC. This sequence encodes CASVSYYGYTF. This chain joins TRBV19 and TRBJ1-2; no reliable D call. V lost 11 bases to trimming and J lost 3 bases, with 10 bases between them. CDR3 size: 11 residues. Germline-derived CDR1 and CDR2 are LNHDA and SQIVND (reference sequence).

CDR3 DNA sequence: TGTGCCAGCAGCTTAGGCCGAGGGCCCCGGGGAGATACGCAGTATTTT. Translation: CASSLGRGPRGDTQYF. The V gene is TRBV13, the J gene TRBJ2-3; tentative D call: TRBD2 (5 bases). The germline V gene encodes CDR1 PRHDT and CDR2 FYEKMQ (reference sequence). The CDR3 length is 16 residues. V gave up 0 bases and J gave up 5 bases, with 15 bases separating them. Drawing the rest from reference TRBV13 and TRBJ2-3, the complete variable domain is AAGVIQSPRHLIKEKRETATLKCYPIPRHDTVYWYQQGPGQDPQFLISFYEKMQSDKGSIPDRFSAQQFSDYHSELNMSSLELGDSALYFCASSLGRGPRGDTQYFGPGTRLTVL.

The V gene is TRBV12-5, the J gene TRBJ1-2, with TRBD1 matching over 7 bases. The CDR3 sequence is 15 residues long. Germline V CDR1 and CDR2: LGHNT, FRNRAP. J lost 6 bases, V lost 2 bases, and 9 bases had no gene match. The CDR3 here is CASGLNPGQPNGYTF. Written as DNA, the CDR3 is TGTGCTAGTGGTTTGAACCCGGGACAGCCGAATGGCTACACCTTC.

The genes are TRBV9 and TRBJ2-7; possibly TRBD2 for D (5 bases). The CDR3 sequence is 16 residues long. Looked up from germline, CDR1 is SGDLS and CDR2 is YYNGEE. V lost 5 bases and J 7 bases, leaving 25 bases between the germline ends. CDR3 sequence: CASSSIGSNQPGEQYF. In nucleotides, the CDR3 is TGTGCCAGCAGTTCCATCGGTAGCAACCAACCGGGAGAGCAGTACTTC.

This chain links TRBV18 with TRBJ2-1, with TRBD2 matching over 7 bases. Germline lookup yields CDR1 KGHSH and CDR2 LQKENI. The CDR3 covers 18 residues. Unmatched junction bases numbered 14, after V lost 5 bases and J lost 1 base. CDR3 loop: CASSSTLTSARSYNEQFF. The CDR3 DNA is TGTGCCAGCTCATCAACTCTTACTAGCGCTCGGTCCTACAATGAGCAGTTCTTC.

The chain uses TRBV6-1 and TRBJ2-7, with TRBD2 as a possible D gene (7 bases). Germline V CDR1 and CDR2: MNHNS, SASEGT. V was trimmed by 3 bases and J by 1 base, leaving 13 bases between them. This CDR3 spans 15 amino acids. The CDR3 DNA sequence: TGTGCCAGCAGTGAGGGGGCGGGGGTTTCCTACGAGCAGTACTTC. Protein sequence: CASSEGAGVSYEQYF.